Shown below are 14 T cell receptor beta chains from a single sample sequenced in a study of cytomegalovirus exposure and HLA in healthy donors. With 60 Vbeta and 13 Jbeta primers, the PCR was carried out. Data came from immunoSEQ multiplex PCR; TCRdb stores just in-frame clones and leaves some out. Of about 150,000 clones in the sample, more than 60% were seen once. The specimen was PBMCs. The source is a male donor in good health and CMV-seronegative.

This clone was seen once. This sequence joins TRBV7-2 and TRBJ2-5; 11 bases map to TRBD2. CDR1 and CDR2 (germline): SGHTA, FQGNSA. The CDR3 length is 16 residues. The V segment lost 0 bases and the J segment 7 bases; nucleotides outside the gene matches: 7. DNA of the CDR3: TGTGCCAGCAGCTTAGCGTTTCTAGCGGGGGGAGCGACCCAGTACTTC. Translating gives CASSLAFLAGGATQYF.

This clone was recorded a few times. V usage is TRBV6-5 and J usage is TRBJ1-6; D not certain. Germline V gene sequence: CDR1 MNHEY, CDR2 SVGAGI. This CDR3 region has 12 residues. Trimming shortened V by 2 bases and J by 8 bases, and 4 bases separated the two germline ends. This CDR3 is CASSYRDSPLHF. In DNA form, the CDR3 reads TGTGCCAGCAGTTACCGGGATTCACCCCTCCACTTT.

This clone was observed a single time. This chain links TRBV7-9 with TRBJ2-7; 12 bases line up with TRBD1. Trimming removed 7 bases from V and 6 bases from J; junction bases left unmatched: 13. The CDR3 covers 16 residues. Per germline, CDR1 SEHNR and CDR2 FQNEAQ (reference sequence). The CDR3 sequence is CASTSDLGQGASEQYF. The CDR3 nucleotides are TGTGCCAGCACCTCAGACCTGGGACAGGGGGCATCCGAGCAGTACTTC.

This chain connects TRBV7-3 to TRBJ2-7, with D possibly TRBD1 on 6 matching bases. The CDR3 runs to 14 residues. Germline V gene sequence: CDR1 SGHTA, CDR2 FQGTGA. The V end was cut by 3 bases, the J end by 2 bases, with 11 bases between. CDR3 protein: CASSFSTGPYEQYF. CDR3 DNA sequence: TGTGCCAGCAGCTTCTCGACAGGTCCCTACGAGCAGTACTTC.

This clone turned up a few times. J is TRBJ1-1 and V is TRBV10-3; the match to TRBD1 covers 9 bases. The CDR3 has 17 amino acids. The V gene's germline CDR1 is ENHRY and CDR2 SYGVKD. Losses at the gene ends were 0 bases for V and 2 bases for J; bases not matched to a gene: 7. The CDR3 loop is CAISESGTGTGNTEAFF. In DNA, the CDR3 is TGTGCCATCAGTGAGTCCGGGACAGGGACGGGAAACACTGAAGCTTTCTTT.

This chain uses TRBV11-2 with TRBJ2-2; D not resolved. In germline, CDR1 is SGHAT, CDR2 FQNNGV. The CDR3 is made up of 12 amino acids. V shed 4 bases and J shed 4 bases, with 4 bases lying between them. The CDR3 is CASSYSTGELFF. The CDR3 DNA reads as TGTGCCAGCAGCTACAGCACCGGGGAGCTGTTTTTT.

V usage is TRBV9 and J usage is TRBJ1-4; a possible D gene is TRBD1 (6 bases). This CDR3 has 14 amino acids. V was cut by 1 base and J by 7 bases, with 11 bases left in between. From germline, CDR1 is SGDLS and CDR2 YYNGEE. This chain's CDR3 is CASSVQGGGEKLFF. The CDR3 DNA reads TGTGCCAGCAGCGTACAAGGGGGTGGTGAAAAACTGTTTTTT.

The chain joins TRBV28 to TRBJ2-4, with D perhaps matching TRBD2 (7 bases). The germline gives CDR1 MDHEN, CDR2 SYDVKM. Trimming removed 8 bases at V and 10 bases at J, with 18 bases between. This CDR3 comprises 13 residues. This CDR3 reads CASSGGGARIQYF. The CDR3 DNA follows: TGTGCCAGCTCTGGGGGGGGCGCTCGGATTCAGTACTTC. Using reference TRBV28 and TRBJ2-4 for the parts outside the CDR3, the full variable domain is DVKVTQSSRYLVKRTGEKVFLECVQDMDHENMFWYRQDPGLGLRLIYFSYDVKMKEKGDIPEGYSVSREKKERFSLILESASTNQTSMYLCASSGGGARIQYFGAGTRLSVL.

The gene calls are TRBV7-9 and TRBJ2-2, with D unclear. Germline loops: CDR1 SEHNR, CDR2 FQNEAQ (reference sequence). V shed 1 base and J shed 2 bases, with 11 bases lying between them. The length of the CDR3 is 16 residues. As DNA, the CDR3 is TGTGCCAGCAGCTTAGTCGGTTGGGCTAACACCGGGGAGCTGTTTTTT. Protein: CASSLVGWANTGELFF. The whole variable domain, remainder taken from reference TRBV7-9 and TRBJ2-2, is DTGVSQNPRHKITKRGQNVTFRCDPISEHNRLYWYRQTLGQGPEFLTYFQNEAQLEKSRLLSDRFSAERPKGSFSTLEIQRTEQGDSAMYLCASSLVGWANTGELFFGEGSRLTVL.

In nucleotides, the CDR3 is TGTGCCAGCAGTTTTGTGGGGGGTCCCTACAATGAGCAGTTCTTC. Translation gives CASSFVGGPYNEQFF. This chain connects TRBV27 to TRBJ2-1; D is perhaps TRBD2 (6 bases). Trimming shortened V by 3 bases and J by 2 bases, and 11 bases separated the two germline ends. This CDR3 comprises 15 residues. Germline lookup yields CDR1 MNHEY and CDR2 SMNVEV (reference sequence).

In this sample, this clone turned up a few times. The J gene is TRBJ2-7, the V gene TRBV5-1, with D perhaps TRBD1 (5 bases). This CDR3 has 12 residues. The germline CDR1 and CDR2 sequences are SGHRS and YFSETQ. V gave up 3 bases and J gave up 7 bases, with 11 bases separating them. The CDR3 region is CASSSQPGEQYF. The CDR3 DNA sequence: TGCGCCAGCAGCTCCCAGCCAGGGGAGCAGTACTTC.

In its sample, this clone was seen a few times. The rearrangement joins TRBV14 to TRBJ1-4; the D gene is possibly TRBD1 (6 bases). CDR1 is SGHDN and CDR2 is FVKESK in the germline V gene. The CDR3 is made up of 12 amino acids. V lost 4 bases to trimming and J lost 13 bases, with 13 bases between them. CDR3 loop: CASSPRRGGLFF. The CDR3, as DNA: TGTGCCAGCAGCCCTCGTAGGGGGGGACTGTTTTTT.

This clone was seen more than once but under ten times. The CDR3 sequence is CASSQDGQNTGELFF. In DNA form, the CDR3 reads TGCGCCAGCAGCCAAGATGGACAGAACACCGGGGAGCTGTTTTTT. The rearrangement joins TRBV4-3 to TRBJ2-2, with a possible D match to TRBD1 (5 bases). Germline V gives CDR1 LGHNA, CDR2 YSLEER. The CDR3 runs 15 residues. V was pared by 0 bases and J by 1 base, with 6 bases between.

V and J are TRBV5-1 and TRBJ2-5, with a possible D match to TRBD2 (6 bases). The CDR3 runs to 13 residues. V lost 2 bases and J 5 bases, leaving 10 bases between the germline ends. Germline V lookup: CDR1 SGHRS, CDR2 YFSETQ. CDR3: CASSFRGWETQYF. As DNA, the CDR3 is TGCGCCAGCAGCTTTCGGGGGTGGGAGACCCAGTACTTC. Based on the CDR3 plus reference TRBV5-1 and TRBJ2-5, the full variable domain is KAGVTQTPRYLIKTRGQQVTLSCSPISGHRSVSWYQQTPGQGLQFLFEYFSETQRNKGNFPGRFSGRQFSNSRSEMNVSTLELGDSALYLCASSFRGWETQYFGPGTRLLVL.